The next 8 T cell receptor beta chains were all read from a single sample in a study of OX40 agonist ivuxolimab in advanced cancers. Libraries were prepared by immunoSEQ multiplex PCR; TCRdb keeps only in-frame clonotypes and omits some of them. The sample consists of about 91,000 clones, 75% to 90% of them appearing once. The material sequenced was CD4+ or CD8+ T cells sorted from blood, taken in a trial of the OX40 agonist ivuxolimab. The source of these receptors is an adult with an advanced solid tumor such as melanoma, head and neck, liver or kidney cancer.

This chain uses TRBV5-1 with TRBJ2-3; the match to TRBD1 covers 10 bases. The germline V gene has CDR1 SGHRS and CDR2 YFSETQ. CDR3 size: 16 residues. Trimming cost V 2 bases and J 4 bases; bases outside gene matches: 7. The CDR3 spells CASSFLTGGDSDTQYF. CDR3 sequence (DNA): TGCGCCAGCAGCTTCTTGACAGGGGGCGATTCAGATACGCAGTATTTT.

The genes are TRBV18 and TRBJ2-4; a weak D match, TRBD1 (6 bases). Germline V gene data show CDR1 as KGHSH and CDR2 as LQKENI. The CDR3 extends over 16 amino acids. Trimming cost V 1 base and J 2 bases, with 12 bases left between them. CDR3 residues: CASSPLTGTTKNIQYF. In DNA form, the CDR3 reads TGTGCCAGCTCACCACTCACCGGGACAACCAAAAACATTCAGTACTTC. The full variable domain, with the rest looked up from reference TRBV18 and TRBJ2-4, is NAGVMQNPRHLVRRRGQEARLRCSPMKGHSHVYWYRQLPEEGLKFMVYLQKENIIDESGMPKERFSAEFPKEGPSILRIQQVVRGDSAAYFCASSPLTGTTKNIQYFGAGTRLSVL.

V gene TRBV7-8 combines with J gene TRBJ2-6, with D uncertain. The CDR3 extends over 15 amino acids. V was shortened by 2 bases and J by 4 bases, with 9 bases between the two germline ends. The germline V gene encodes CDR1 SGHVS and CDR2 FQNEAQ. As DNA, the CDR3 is TGTGCCAGCAGCTTAATTTTGATAGGGGCCAACGTCCTGACTTTC. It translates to CASSLILIGANVLTF. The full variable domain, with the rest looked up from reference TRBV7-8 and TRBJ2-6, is GAGVSQSPRYKVAKRGQDVALRCDPISGHVSLFWYQQALGQGPEFLTYFQNEAQLDKSGLPSDRFFAERPEGSVSTLKIQRTQQEDSAVYLCASSLILIGANVLTFGAGSRLTVL.

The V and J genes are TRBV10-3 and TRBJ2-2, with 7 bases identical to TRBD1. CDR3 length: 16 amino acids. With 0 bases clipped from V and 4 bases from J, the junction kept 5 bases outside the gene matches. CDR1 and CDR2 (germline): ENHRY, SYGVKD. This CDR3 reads CAISESTPGGTGELFF. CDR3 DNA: TGTGCCATCAGTGAGTCGACCCCAGGGGGCACCGGGGAGCTGTTTTTT.

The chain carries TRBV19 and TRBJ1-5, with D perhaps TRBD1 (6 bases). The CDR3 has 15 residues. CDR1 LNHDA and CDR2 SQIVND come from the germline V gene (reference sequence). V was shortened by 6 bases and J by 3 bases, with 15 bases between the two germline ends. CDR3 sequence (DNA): TGTGCCAGTAGGGGGGGGCGGACGTCCAATCAGCCCCAGCATTTT. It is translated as CASRGGRTSNQPQHF.

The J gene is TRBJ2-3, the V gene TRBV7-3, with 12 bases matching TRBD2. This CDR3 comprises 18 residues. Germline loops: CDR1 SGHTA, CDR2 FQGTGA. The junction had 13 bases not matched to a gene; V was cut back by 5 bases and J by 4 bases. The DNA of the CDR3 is TGTGCCAGCAGCACCCTCTCCTTTCTAGCGGGGGGGCCAGATACGCAGTATTTT. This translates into CASSTLSFLAGGPDTQYF.

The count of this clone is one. The CDR3 is CASSLPLGQGSVRDTEAFF. The CDR3 nucleotides read TGCGCCAGCAGCTTGCCTTTGGGACAGGGGAGTGTGAGGGACACTGAAGCTTTCTTT. The chain uses TRBV5-1 and TRBJ1-1; 10 nucleotides match TRBD1. The germline gives CDR1 SGHRS, CDR2 YFSETQ. The CDR3 extends over 19 amino acids. V shed 1 base and J 3 bases; nucleotides not matched to a gene: 15. Filled out from reference TRBV5-1 and TRBJ1-1, the complete variable domain reads KAGVTQTPRYLIKTRGQQVTLSCSPISGHRSVSWYQQTPGQGLQFLFEYFSETQRNKGNFPGRFSGRQFSNSRSEMNVSTLELGDSALYLCASSLPLGQGSVRDTEAFFGQGTRLTVV.

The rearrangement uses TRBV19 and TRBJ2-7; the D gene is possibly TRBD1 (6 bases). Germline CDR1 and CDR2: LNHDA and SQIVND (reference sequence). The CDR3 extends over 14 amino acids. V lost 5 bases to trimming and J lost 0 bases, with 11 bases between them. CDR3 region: CASSSGDTSYEQYF. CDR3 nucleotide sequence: TGTGCCAGTAGTTCCGGGGACACCTCCTACGAGCAGTACTTC.